This T cell receptor (beta chain) was found in a study of early T cells in non-severe SARS-CoV-2 infection. Study-level background: Sequencing was performed on bulk RNA from unsorted whole blood, leaving chains unpaired. Overall study results and limits: Matching against VDJdb likely underestimated virus-specific expansions, favoring anti-spike CD8.

Each CDR3 protein is one row after TCRdb ran MiXCR on the 5' RACE reads. Of around 77,000 distinct CDR3 sequences listed, roughly a tenth are singletons. In the case of this clonotype: The antigen is unknown. A read error may produce the germline difference seen at one junction end.

Germline loops: CDR1 SGHDT, CDR2 YYEEEE. This CDR3 has 15 residues. The sequence was obtained from an adult who was a healthcare worker with PCR-confirmed SARS-CoV-2 infection or an uninfected control (not recorded which). The material sequenced was whole blood, taken at baseline. The chain employs TRBV5-6 and TRBJ2-3, with 7 bases fitting TRBD1. CDR3 nucleotides: TGTACCAGCAGCTTGACAGGGTACCCCCCAGATACGCAGTATTTT. It codes for CTSSLTGYPPDTQYF.